Shown below are 30 T cell receptor beta chains from a single sample sequenced in a study of shared clonotypes between healthy human individuals. TCRdb's table, derived via immunoSEQ multiplex PCR, lists solely in-frame clones and lacks some. The sample carries 400,000 to 600,000 clones, about four fifths recorded once. The sample taken for sequencing was PBMCs. The receptors were gathered from a woman in her thirties or forties in good health. Some clones in this sample may be carry-over from other donors' samples.

The chain employs TRBV19 and TRBJ2-5, with 9 positions matching TRBD2. Germline V gene sequence: CDR1 LNHDA, CDR2 SQIVND (reference sequence). The V gene end was trimmed by 2 bases and the J gene end by 2 bases; junction bases not matched to a gene: 12. The CDR3 extends over 18 amino acids. The CDR3 is CASSIYPKRGASQETQYF. CDR3 in DNA: TGTGCCAGTAGTATATATCCCAAGCGGGGGGCGTCTCAAGAGACCCAGTACTTC.

This clone is a singleton in its sample. V and J are TRBV27 and TRBJ2-7; D possibly corresponds to TRBD2 (5 bases). The CDR3 runs to 13 residues. The germline V gene has CDR1 MNHEY and CDR2 SMNVEV (reference sequence). V was shortened by 2 bases and J by 4 bases, with 9 bases between the two germline ends. CDR3 amino acids: CASSLGRDYEQYF. In DNA form, the CDR3 reads TGTGCCAGCAGTTTAGGACGGGATTACGAGCAGTACTTC.

This chain uses TRBV11-3 with TRBJ2-3, with 7 positions matching TRBD1. The CDR3 length is 16 residues. With V trimmed by 1 base and J by 2 bases, 6 bases remained unmatched. Germline V gene data show CDR1 as SGHNT and CDR2 as YENEEA. The DNA of the CDR3 is TGTGCCAGCAGCTTAGGCTCAGGGGGACACACAGATACGCAGTATTTT. It translates to CASSLGSGGHTDTQYF.

V and J are TRBV7-9 and TRBJ1-4; 7 bases match TRBD1. The CDR3 runs to 16 residues. Germline CDR1 reads SEHNR; CDR2 reads FQNEAQ (reference sequence). Trimming took 5 bases from V and 8 from J; bases not matched to a gene: 14. CDR3 sequence: CASSRVKGASTEKLFF. CDR3 DNA sequence: TGTGCCAGCAGCCGAGTCAAGGGGGCGAGTACGGAAAAACTGTTTTTT.

This clone occurred once. Other DNA sequences in the sample encode the same CDR3. The genes are TRBV5-1 and TRBJ2-3, with TRBD2 matching over 7 bases. The length of the CDR3 is 15 residues. The V segment lost 2 bases and the J segment 3 bases; nucleotides outside the gene matches: 6. The V gene's germline CDR1 is SGHRS and CDR2 YFSETQ. This chain's CDR3 is CASSFTGGSTDTQYF. In DNA form, the CDR3 reads TGCGCCAGCAGCTTTACGGGAGGTTCGACAGATACGCAGTATTTT. The variable domain in full, completed from reference TRBV5-1 and TRBJ2-3, reads KAGVTQTPRYLIKTRGQQVTLSCSPISGHRSVSWYQQTPGQGLQFLFEYFSETQRNKGNFPGRFSGRQFSNSRSEMNVSTLELGDSALYLCASSFTGGSTDTQYFGPGTRLTVL.

The table lists this clone with a few counts. The chain joins TRBV29-1 to TRBJ2-7; TRBD2 matches 10 bases. There are 15 residues in the CDR3. The V and J ends lost 1 base and 4 bases, in that order; junction bases with no gene match: 7. Germline V CDR1 and CDR2: SQVTM, ANQGSEA. CDR3 region: CSVEGLAGDEYEQYF. CDR3 sequence (DNA): TGCAGCGTTGAAGGTCTAGCGGGAGACGAATACGAGCAGTACTTC.

J is TRBJ2-1 and V is TRBV7-9; TRBD2 might be the D (6 bases). Per the germline V gene, CDR1 is SEHNR and CDR2 is FQNEAQ (reference sequence). V was cut by 0 bases and J by 6 bases, with 18 bases left in between. The CDR3 is 17 residues long. The CDR3 spells CASSLAVTSETPNEQFF. The CDR3 DNA follows: TGTGCCAGCAGCTTAGCGGTGACTAGTGAAACACCCAATGAGCAGTTCTTC. Full variable domain (rest looked up from reference TRBV7-9 and TRBJ2-1): DTGVSQNPRHKITKRGQNVTFRCDPISEHNRLYWYRQTLGQGPEFLTYFQNEAQLEKSRLLSDRFSAERPKGSFSTLEIQRTEQGDSAMYLCASSLAVTSETPNEQFFGPGTRLTVL.

This clone was detected many times. The rearrangement uses TRBV6-6 and TRBJ1-5; TRBD1 might be the D (5 bases). This CDR3 has 15 residues. V lost 5 bases and J lost 6, with 17 bases in between. Germline-derived CDR1 and CDR2 are MNHNY and SVGAGI (reference sequence). The CDR3 sequence is CASSPQWGGSQPQHF. The CDR3, as DNA: TGTGCCAGCAGTCCACAGTGGGGGGGGAGTCAGCCCCAGCATTTT.

This clone was picked up one time. V gene TRBV5-1 combines with J gene TRBJ2-7; TRBD1 agrees at 10 bases. V was clipped by 4 bases and J by 1 base; unmatched bases: 5. The CDR3 sequence is 15 residues long. Germline V gene lookup returns CDR1 SGHRS and CDR2 YFSETQ. This CDR3 reads CASSPGTGVSYEQYF. Here the CDR3 DNA reads TGCGCCAGCAGCCCCGGGACAGGGGTTTCCTACGAGCAGTACTTC.

The chain carries TRBV18 and TRBJ1-4, with D perhaps matching TRBD1 (6 bases). Deletions cut 4 bases from V and 4 bases from J, with 16 bases between. CDR1 is KGHSH and CDR2 is LQKENI in the germline V gene. The length of the CDR3 is 16 residues. Here the CDR3 DNA reads TGTGCCAGCTCACAGGGGTTGACAGGCCTTAATGAAAAACTGTTTTTT. This sequence encodes CASSQGLTGLNEKLFF.

This clone was seen once. This chain links TRBV10-3 with TRBJ2-2; the D gene is possibly TRBD2 (5 bases). Germline CDR1 reads ENHRY; CDR2 reads SYGVKD. The CDR3 has 16 amino acids. Deletions cut 2 bases from V and 0 bases from J, with 10 bases between. The CDR3, as DNA: TGTGCCATCAGTGAGAGGATAGCGACGAACACCGGGGAGCTGTTTTTT. Protein product: CAISERIATNTGELFF.

V usage is TRBV6-4 and J usage is TRBJ2-3, with TRBD2 identical over 7 bases. The V and J ends lost 8 bases and 4 bases, in that order; junction bases with no gene match: 12. Germline V gene data show CDR1 as MRHNA and CDR2 as SNTAGT. This CDR3 is 15 amino acids long. The CDR3 here is CASAGVAGASDTQYF. The DNA of the CDR3 is TGTGCCAGCGCGGGGGTGGCGGGAGCATCAGATACGCAGTATTTT.

The chain carries TRBV27 and TRBJ1-5; D remains ambiguous. The length of the CDR3 is 15 residues. Germline assignment: CDR1 MNHEY and CDR2 SMNVEV (reference sequence). The V end lost 2 bases, the J end lost 0 bases, and 8 bases lay between the germline ends. The CDR3: CASSLGPYSNQPQHF. CDR3 coding DNA: TGTGCCAGCAGTTTAGGGCCGTATAGCAATCAGCCCCAGCATTTT.

The V and J genes are TRBV9 and TRBJ1-2; no clear D. The CDR3 loop spans 16 amino acids. V lost 0 bases, J lost 5 bases, and 17 bases lay in between. Germline V CDR1 and CDR2: SGDLS, YYNGEE. For the CDR3, the DNA is TGTGCCAGCAGCGTAGATGTTACACCAAGACCATATGGCTACACCTTC. Translating it yields CASSVDVTPRPYGYTF.

This chain links TRBV6-6 with TRBJ1-3; D gene ambiguous. Trimming took 7 bases from V and 3 from J, leaving 10 bases between them. CDR1 MNHNY and CDR2 SVGAGI come from the germline V gene (reference sequence). This CDR3 is 13 amino acids long. The CDR3 DNA follows: TGTGCCAGCACCCCGACCGTTGGAAACACCATATATTTT. Its protein product is CASTPTVGNTIYF.

This clone showed up just once. The CDR3 sequence is CASSPPQGPYEQYF. The CDR3 DNA sequence: TGTGCCAGCAGTCCCCCACAGGGGCCCTACGAGCAGTACTTC. The chain combines TRBV28 with TRBJ2-7; 7 nucleotides match TRBD1. The CDR3 is made up of 14 amino acids. Germline V lookup: CDR1 MDHEN, CDR2 SYDVKM. The junction had 6 bases not matched to a gene; V was cut back by 5 bases and J by 2 bases.

As regards this clone: A far more abundant clone sits one base away, making this likely a read error. The chain has TRBV9 and TRBJ2-5; D might be TRBD1 (6 bases). The CDR3 contains 13 residues. V was pared by 3 bases and J by 5 bases, with 11 bases between. Looked up from germline, CDR1 is SGDLS and CDR2 is YYNGEE. CDR3: CASSAQGRETQYF. The CDR3 nucleotides read TGTGCCAGCAGCGCACAGGGCAGGGAGACCCAGTACTTC.

Details on this clone: A far more abundant clone sits one base away, making this likely a read error. No conserved phenylalanine or tryptophan is present at the end of the CDR3, so a read error is the likely explanation. The CDR3 DNA reads as TGTGCCAGCAGTGTCGGAGGGCCTGGAAACACCATATATTCT. Translated, it gives CASSVGGPGNTIYS. The chain carries TRBV2 and TRBJ1-3; D remains ambiguous. The germline gives CDR1 SNHLY, CDR2 FYNNEI. The germline V and J ends were trimmed by 4 bases and 2 bases, with 9 bases remaining between them. CDR3 length: 14 amino acids.

V gene TRBV9 combines with J gene TRBJ2-3, with a possible D match to TRBD1 (6 bases). Germline V gene lookup returns CDR1 SGDLS and CDR2 YYNGEE. CDR3 length: 14 amino acids. Between the trimmed V and J ends, which lost 3 bases and 3 bases, there was a span of 11 bases. This CDR3 reads CASSARQDTDTQYF. CDR3 nucleotides: TGTGCCAGCAGCGCCCGACAGGATACAGATACGCAGTATTTT.

The rearrangement joins TRBV19 to TRBJ1-1; possibly TRBD1 for D (6 bases). Trimming left V 10 bases short and J 1 base short, with 13 bases between. CDR1 is LNHDA and CDR2 is SQIVND in the germline V gene (reference sequence). The CDR3 consists of 13 residues. Here the CDR3 DNA reads TGTGCCACCTCATACAGGGAGAACACTGAAGCTTTCTTT. Encoded protein: CATSYRENTEAFF. The variable domain in full, with the rest retrieved from reference TRBV19 and TRBJ1-1, is DGGITQSPKYLFRKEGQNVTLSCEQNLNHDAMYWYRQDPGQGLRLIYYSQIVNDFQKGDIAEGYSVSREKKESFPLTVTSAQKNPTAFYLCATSYRENTEAFFGQGTRLTVV.

This sequence joins TRBV28 and TRBJ1-5; D gene ambiguous. Trimming cost V 9 bases and J 6 bases, with 15 bases left between them. CDR1 and CDR2 (germline): MDHEN, SYDVKM. This CDR3 is built from 13 residues. The CDR3 reads CASRRASSQPQHF. The CDR3 DNA follows: TGTGCCAGTAGAAGGGCGTCAAGTCAGCCCCAGCATTTT.

The chain employs TRBV19 and TRBJ2-2, with 11 bases identical to TRBD2. After removal of 5 bases from V and 6 bases from J, the junction contained 2 bases not matched to a gene. Germline V gives CDR1 LNHDA, CDR2 SQIVND (reference sequence). The CDR3 runs to 14 residues. CDR3: CASSPTSGAGELFF. CDR3 in DNA: TGTGCCAGTAGTCCGACTAGCGGGGCCGGGGAGCTGTTTTTT.

The rearrangement links TRBV6-6 to TRBJ2-1, with 7 bases fitting TRBD2. V trimming: 7 bases; J trimming: 15 bases; junction bases outside the gene matches: 18. Germline V gene sequence: CDR1 MNHNY, CDR2 SVGAGI (reference sequence). This CDR3 spans 14 amino acids. The CDR3 region is CASIPGTTLSRWFF. DNA for the CDR3: TGTGCCAGCATCCCCGGGACTACCCTCTCGAGGTGGTTCTTC.

This chain connects TRBV15 to TRBJ2-5; D is unclear. Germline values: CDR1 LNHNV, CDR2 YYDKDF (reference sequence). V shed 1 base and J shed 5 bases, with 8 bases lying between them. The CDR3 extends over 13 amino acids. This CDR3 reads CATSRARSETQYF. The CDR3 DNA reads TGTGCCACCAGCAGAGCCAGAAGCGAGACCCAGTACTTC.

The chain carries TRBV28 and TRBJ1-2; D perhaps matches TRBD1 (5 bases). Trimming took 5 bases from V and 3 from J, leaving 16 bases between them. The germline CDR1 and CDR2 sequences are MDHEN and SYDVKM. The CDR3 has 15 residues. The DNA of the CDR3 is TGTGCCAGCAGTACTATCCTGGGGGGGGACTATGGCTACACCTTC. Encoded protein: CASSTILGGDYGYTF.

The V and J genes are TRBV7-2 and TRBJ2-1; D is unclear. CDR1 and CDR2 from the germline V gene are SGHTA and FQGNSA. The CDR3 sequence is 11 residues long. The V end was cut by 3 bases, the J end by 10 bases, with 7 bases between. CDR3 bases: TGTGCCAGCAGCTTCTATGAGGAGCAGTTCTTC. It codes for CASSFYEEQFF.

The genes are TRBV28 and TRBJ1-4; the match to TRBD1 covers 7 bases. CDR3 length: 17 residues. Trimming cost V 2 bases and J 6 bases; bases outside gene matches: 12. Germline assignment: CDR1 MDHEN and CDR2 SYDVKM. The CDR3: CASSLDLVDRRDEKLFF. The CDR3 nucleotides read TGTGCCAGCAGTTTAGATCTGGTGGACAGGCGGGATGAAAAACTGTTTTTT.

The rearrangement uses TRBV28 and TRBJ1-4; D might be TRBD1 (5 bases). This CDR3 contains 16 residues. Germline-derived CDR1 and CDR2 are MDHEN and SYDVKM. V was pared by 1 base and J by 6 bases, with 15 bases between. CDR3 in amino acids: CASSLFRTRGDEKLFF. The CDR3 nucleotides are TGTGCCAGCAGTTTATTCCGGACACGGGGGGATGAAAAACTGTTTTTT.

The rearrangement links TRBV6-1 to TRBJ1-1; no clear D. V was cut by 6 bases and J by 10 bases, with 12 bases left in between. The CDR3 totals 11 residues. In germline, CDR1 is MNHNS, CDR2 SASEGT. In DNA form, the CDR3 reads TGTGCCAGCAGAAAGGAACAACGAGCTTTCTTT. Translating it yields CASRKEQRAFF.

V is TRBV27 and J is TRBJ1-4; D is unclear. Germline CDR1 is MNHEY and CDR2 is SMNVEV (reference sequence). The CDR3 is 16 amino acids. V was cut by 4 bases and J by 2 bases, with 14 bases left in between. CDR3 loop: CASSSSPGVTNEKLFF. The CDR3 region has the DNA TGTGCCAGCAGTTCTTCCCCCGGGGTGACTAATGAAAAACTGTTTTTT. Full variable domain (outside the CDR3, taken from reference TRBV27 and TRBJ1-4): EAQVTQNPRYLITVTGKKLTVTCSQNMNHEYMSWYRQDPGLGLRQIYYSMNVEVTDKGDVPEGYKVSRKEKRNFPLILESPSPNQTSLYFCASSSSPGVTNEKLFFGSGTQLSVL.